These 10 T cell receptor beta chains were sequenced from one sample in a study of blood T cells in healthy people across ages. A second PCR, run for about 6 to 11 cycles, used a sample-barcoded 5' primer plus a J-beta primer mix. MiXCR, applied by TCRdb to the 5' RACE reads, yields one record per CDR3 protein. The table lists about 1,400,000 distinct CDR3 sequences, around 39% of them singletons, with roughly 7.7% in the top ten. Sequencing was carried out using blood. These receptors were taken from a woman under 30 in good health.

V and J are TRBV20-1 and TRBJ2-7; no clear D gene. The CDR3 length is 15 residues. With 7 bases removed from V and 2 bases from J, the gap between germline ends came to 21 bases. Germline-derived CDR1 and CDR2 are DFQATT and SNEGSKA (reference sequence). CDR3 amino acids: CSVPTYINRTYEQYF. CDR3 bases: TGCAGTGTCCCTACTTATATTAACCGTACCTACGAGCAGTACTTC.

The rearrangement uses TRBV29-1 and TRBJ1-2, with 9 bases identical to TRBD1. The CDR3 sequence is 13 residues long. The germline V gene has CDR1 SQVTM and CDR2 ANQGSEA. V was clipped by 4 bases and J by 4 bases; unmatched bases: 4. The CDR3 DNA is TGCAGCGTTGGACAGGGGGTGCTCTATGGCTACACCTTC. Residues: CSVGQGVLYGYTF.

In this sample, this clonotype turned up a few times. V is TRBV4-2 and J is TRBJ2-5, with D maybe TRBD1 (5 bases). The CDR3 is made up of 15 amino acids. Germline-derived CDR1 and CDR2 are LGHNA and YNFKEQ. Trimming pared 0 bases from V and 1 base from J, leaving 9 bases between. The CDR3: CASSQEGTGQETQYF. The CDR3 nucleotides are TGTGCCAGCAGCCAAGAAGGAACAGGCCAAGAGACCCAGTACTTC.

The genes are TRBV20-1 and TRBJ2-7, with TRBD1 matching over 7 bases. The CDR3 has 15 residues. The germline V gene has CDR1 DFQATT and CDR2 SNEGSKA (reference sequence). J was trimmed by 4 bases and V by 1 base; bases with no gene match: 10. CDR3 coding DNA: TGCAGTGCTAGAGTTAGGGGGACAGATCCATACGAGCAGTACTTC. Encoded protein: CSARVRGTDPYEQYF.

The gene calls are TRBV30 and TRBJ2-5; the match to TRBD2 covers 8 bases. CDR3 length: 14 amino acids. CDR1 is GTSNPN and CDR2 is SVGIG in the germline V gene (reference sequence). The J segment lost 1 base and the V segment lost 5 bases, leaving 6 bases of the junction unmatched. The CDR3 DNA reads as TGTGCCTGGGGACCACTAGCGGTCCAAGAGACCCAGTACTTC. Residues: CAWGPLAVQETQYF.

The chain uses TRBV9 and TRBJ1-2; possible D gene TRBD1, 5 bases. The length of the CDR3 is 14 residues. The V gene's germline CDR1 is SGDLS and CDR2 YYNGEE. With 0 bases removed from V and 6 bases from J, the gap between germline ends came to 12 bases. CDR3 in amino acids: CASSVATGPNGYTF. CDR3 bases: TGTGCCAGCAGCGTAGCCACGGGACCCAATGGCTACACCTTC. The full variable domain, rest sourced from reference TRBV9 and TRBJ1-2, is DSGVTQTPKHLITATGQRVTLRCSPRSGDLSVYWYQQSLDQGLQFLIQYYNGEERAKGNILERFSAQQFPDLHSELNLSSLELGDSALYFCASSVATGPNGYTFGSGTRLTVV.

This clonotype was seen only a few times. J is TRBJ2-4 and V is TRBV28; 14 nucleotides line up with TRBD2. This CDR3 is built from 18 residues. V was pared by 7 bases and J by 1 base, with 9 bases of the junction left unmatched. Germline assignment: CDR1 MDHEN and CDR2 SYDVKM. The CDR3 DNA reads as TGTGCCAGCACCTCCGGGACTAGCGGGGGTGGGGCCAAAAACATTCAGTACTTC. Protein sequence: CASTSGTSGGGAKNIQYF.

The count of this clonotype is one. V usage is TRBV3-1 and J usage is TRBJ2-4; the D gene could be TRBD1 or TRBD2 (6 bases each). V gave up 1 base and J gave up 0 bases, with 28 bases separating them. CDR3 length: 22 residues. In germline, CDR1 is LGHDT, CDR2 YNNKEL (reference sequence). CDR3: CASSQVRAEGGQTKLAKNIQYF. For the CDR3, the DNA is TGTGCCAGCAGCCAAGTCAGGGCTGAAGGGGGGCAGACCAAACTAGCCAAAAACATTCAGTACTTC.

About this clonotype: The junction does not match germline at one end; this may be a read error. The DNA for the CDR3 is TGCAGTACTAGAATAGAGAGGTTAGCGGGAGGGTACAATGAGCAGTTCTTC. It translates to CSTRIERLAGGYNEQFF. This chain connects TRBV20-1 to TRBJ2-1; 11 nucleotides line up with TRBD2. Germline V gene sequence: CDR1 DFQATT, CDR2 SNEGSKA (reference sequence). The CDR3 length is 17 residues.

The chain employs TRBV6-5 and TRBJ1-1, with D perhaps TRBD1 (5 bases). Trimming left V 2 bases short and J 4 bases short, with 14 bases between. CDR1 MNHEY and CDR2 SVGAGI come from the germline V gene. CDR3 size: 15 residues. The CDR3 reads CASSYGAAGATEAFF. The CDR3 DNA follows: TGTGCCAGCAGTTACGGGGCCGCCGGGGCCACTGAAGCTTTCTTT.